These T cell receptor beta chains were read from a single sample in a study of CD8+ T cells in alopecia areata. TCRdb's copy holds only in-frame clones and misses some; the assay was immunoSEQ multiplex PCR. The sample yields hundreds of thousands of clones, roughly two thirds seen once. The specimen was CD4+ T cells sorted from blood, collected at week 0. The origin of the receptors is a human donor with alopecia areata. Both conserved end residues are part of each CDR3. D genes are given only for firm matches. Not every row has a clone size; where given, it reads once, few, many or a size class.

v_gene	abundance	j_gene	d_gene	CDR3aa	CDR3nt
TRBV30	-	TRBJ2-7	-	CAWSVPSEIDEQYF	TGTGCCTGGAGTGTACCTAGCGAAATCGACGAGCAGTACTTC
TRBV20-1	-	TRBJ2-1	-	CSAPSADEQFF	TGCAGTGCCCCGTCCGCGGATGAGCAGTTCTTC
TRBV23-1	-	TRBJ1-2	-	CASSQSEGGACYTF	TGCGCCAGCAGTCAATCTGAGGGGGGCGCTTGCTACACCTTC
TRBV30	-	TRBJ2-7	TRBD2	CAWSEGLAYEQYF	TGTGCCTGGAGTGAGGGACTAGCGTACGAGCAGTACTTC
TRBV4-1	-	TRBJ2-4	-	CASSPGTTKNIQYF	TGCGCCAGCAGCCCCGGGACCACGAAAAACATTCAGTACTTC
TRBV29-1	-	TRBJ1-2	TRBD1	CSTDRSAFGGYTF	TGCAGCACGGACAGGTCGGCGTTCGGTGGCTACACCTTC
TRBV30	-	TRBJ2-3	-	CAWSAGEGTDTQYF	TGTGCCTGGAGTGCCGGGGAGGGCACAGATACGCAGTATTTT
TRBV27	-	TRBJ2-1	TRBD1	CARPGQEAYNEQFF	TGTGCCAGACCCGGACAGGAGGCTTACAATGAGCAGTTCTTC
TRBV29-1	-	TRBJ2-1	-	CSACRANEQFF	TGCAGCGCATGTCGGGCGAATGAGCAGTTCTTC
TRBV5-1	-	TRBJ2-7	TRBD1	CASSSRTGNEQYF	TGCGCCAGCAGCTCGCGGACAGGGAACGAGCAGTACTTC
TRBV30	-	TRBJ2-5	TRBD1	CAGGQGQETQYF	TGTGCCGGGGGACAGGGCCAAGAGACCCAGTACTTC
TRBV7-2	-	TRBJ2-1	-	CASSPRVRPYNEQFF	TGTGCCAGCAGCCCCCGCGTTAGACCCTACAATGAGCAGTTCTTC
TRBV5-1	-	TRBJ1-2	-	CASSLGDTTNYGYTF	TGCGCCAGCAGTTTGGGGGACACCACTAACTATGGCTACACCTTC
TRBV29-1	few	TRBJ2-7	-	CSVSFLGDEQYF	TGCAGCGTTTCGTTTCTCGGCGACGAGCAGTACTTC
TRBV29-1	-	TRBJ1-2	-	CSAGDRAGGYTF	TGCAGCGCCGGGGACCGCGCTGGTGGCTACACCTTC